Each of the 15 T cell receptor beta chains below was sequenced from the same sample in a study of blood T cell repertoires in COVID-19 (dated by TCRdb to between 2020 and 2021). Libraries were prepared through the immunoSEQ multiplex PCR assay. In TCRdb, the immuneACCESS table is reduced to in-frame sequences with V and J assigned. These tables do not hold every clone; where another copy was compared, an unresolved V gene accounts for under half, and the others remain unexplained. The sample table contains around 140,000 clones; only one count was recorded for about four fifths of them. About 15% of the sample lies in the top ten. The specimen was peripheral blood. These TCRs come from a human donor with acute or convalescent COVID-19. The donor label of this sample is uncertain.

The gene calls are TRBV19 and TRBJ1-6; D remains ambiguous. The germline gives CDR1 LNHDA, CDR2 SQIVND (reference sequence). V was shortened by 7 bases and J by 1 base, with 11 bases between the two germline ends. The length of the CDR3 is 15 residues. Here the CDR3 DNA reads TGTGCCAGTACCTCAGGAGGGTCCTATAATTCACCCCTCCACTTT. Amino acids: CASTSGGSYNSPLHF.

This clone was seen only a few times. The J gene is TRBJ1-2, the V gene TRBV10-3; 10 nucleotides match TRBD1. V lost 4 bases and J lost 3; bases outside the gene matches: 5. CDR3 length equals 15 residues. From germline, CDR1 is ENHRY and CDR2 SYGVKD. DNA of the CDR3: TGTGCCATCAGTGTAGGGGACAGGGGAGACTATGGCTACACCTTC. It is translated as CAISVGDRGDYGYTF.

This chain uses TRBV21-1 with TRBJ1-5; the table's D gene call, TRBD1, was not cross checked with the DNA. TRBV21-1 is an annotated pseudogene. This CDR3 is 16 amino acids long. CDR3 loop: CASIPRLDRNYQPQHF. The CDR3 DNA sequence: TGTGCCAGCATCCCGCGTCTAGACAGGAATTATCAGCCCCAGCATTTT.

The rearrangement uses TRBV3-1 (or the pseudogene TRBV3-2) and TRBJ2-3; the match to TRBD2 covers 11 bases. V lost 1 base and J lost 2; bases outside the gene matches: 8. CDR3 length equals 18 residues. Germline V gene sequence: CDR1 LGHDT, CDR2 YNNKEL (reference sequence). CDR3 nucleotide sequence: TGTGCCAGCAGCCAAGGGGAGCTAGCGGGGGGCCTCACAGATACGCAGTATTTT. Its protein is CASSQGELAGGLTDTQYF.

This chain joins TRBV2 and TRBJ1-2, with TRBD1 matching over 10 bases. Germline V gene lookup returns CDR1 SNHLY and CDR2 FYNNEI. J gave up 4 bases and V 6 bases, and 5 bases lay outside the gene matches. The length of the CDR3 is 14 residues. Here the CDR3 reads CASSRDRGIYGYTF. The CDR3 nucleotides are TGTGCCAGCAGCAGGGACAGGGGAATCTATGGCTACACCTTC.

This clone was counted a few times. The J gene is TRBJ1-1, the V gene TRBV5-1, with 10 bases identical to TRBD1. The V segment lost 4 bases and the J segment 4 bases; nucleotides outside the gene matches: 1. This CDR3 contains 13 residues. Germline CDR1 is SGHRS and CDR2 is YFSETQ. This CDR3 is CASSGQGVTEAFF. CDR3 in DNA: TGCGCCAGCAGCGGACAGGGGGTCACTGAAGCTTTCTTT.

The chain combines TRBV5-1 with TRBJ1-2, with D perhaps TRBD1 (6 bases). The CDR3 is made up of 12 amino acids. V gave up 3 bases and J gave up 8 bases, with 11 bases separating them. In germline, CDR1 is SGHRS, CDR2 YFSETQ. CDR3 DNA: TGCGCCAGCAGCTCAGGGGTCCAGGGCTACACCTTC. This codes for CASSSGVQGYTF.

This clone came up once. This rearrangement joins TRBV5-4 to TRBJ1-3, with D possibly being TRBD1 (6 bases). Looked up from germline, CDR1 is SGHNT and CDR2 is YYREEE (reference sequence). The CDR3 is 16 residues long. Between the trimmed V and J ends, which lost 4 bases and 0 bases, there was a span of 14 bases. The CDR3, as DNA: TGTGCCAGCAGCCGGACAGACCAAACCTCTGGAAACACCATATATTTT. Translation gives CASSRTDQTSGNTIYF.

The chain carries TRBV7-2 and TRBJ2-5, with 10 bases identical to TRBD2. Germline V gene sequence: CDR1 SGHTA, CDR2 FQGNSA. Trimming cost V 5 bases and J 3 bases; bases outside gene matches: 3. The CDR3 loop spans 14 amino acids. This chain's CDR3 is CASSLLAGKETQYF. As DNA, the CDR3 is TGTGCCAGCAGCCTACTAGCGGGGAAAGAGACCCAGTACTTC.

V gene TRBV2 combines with J gene TRBJ1-6; 7 nucleotides agree with TRBD1. Germline V lookup: CDR1 SNHLY, CDR2 FYNNEI. The junction had 16 bases not matched to a gene; V was cut back by 6 bases and J by 2 bases. The length of the CDR3 is 19 residues. CDR3 residues: CASRPDGSGTATYNSPLHF. The CDR3 bases are TGTGCCAGCAGACCCGATGGCTCCGGGACAGCTACCTATAATTCACCCCTCCACTTT.

The gene calls are TRBV14 and TRBJ2-3; maybe TRBD2 (7 bases). Germline values: CDR1 SGHDN, CDR2 FVKESK. V was clipped by 2 bases and J by 4 bases, with 16 bases between them. The CDR3 is 16 amino acids. CDR3 bases: TGTGCCAGCAGCCAATTTTGGGGGGGGCTCCCAGATACGCAGTATTTT. This gives the protein CASSQFWGGLPDTQYF. Filled out from reference TRBV14 and TRBJ2-3, the complete variable domain reads EAGVTQFPSHSVIEKGQTVTLRCDPISGHDNLYWYRRVMGKEIKFLLHFVKESKQDESGMPNNRFLAERTGGTYSTLKVQPAELEDSGVYFCASSQFWGGLPDTQYFGPGTRLTVL.

The chain has TRBV2 and TRBJ1-2, with 9 bases identical to TRBD1. The germline V gene has CDR1 SNHLY and CDR2 FYNNEI. The ends lost 6 bases at V and 7 bases at J; junction bases unmatched: 6. The CDR3 consists of 13 residues. The CDR3: CASRDRGFGGYTF. CDR3 DNA sequence: TGTGCCAGCAGAGACAGGGGGTTCGGTGGCTACACCTTC.

This sequence joins TRBV30 and TRBJ1-1, with 9 bases that match TRBD1. V lost 5 bases to trimming and J lost 4 bases; unmatched junction nucleotides: 5. The CDR3 spans 13 residues. The germline V gene has CDR1 GTSNPN and CDR2 SVGIG (reference sequence). CDR3 protein: CAWDRGRSTEAFF. For the CDR3, the DNA is TGTGCCTGGGACAGGGGGAGAAGCACTGAAGCTTTCTTT.

This chain uses TRBV9 with TRBJ2-7; no clear D. CDR3 length: 14 amino acids. CDR1 is SGDLS and CDR2 is YYNGEE in the germline V gene. Trimming removed 0 bases from V and 0 bases from J, with 7 bases in between. Here the CDR3 reads CASSVGQASYEQYF. The CDR3, as DNA: TGTGCCAGCAGCGTAGGGCAGGCCTCCTACGAGCAGTACTTC.

The rearrangement links TRBV7-2 to TRBJ1-3; D not resolved. This CDR3 spans 14 amino acids. In germline, CDR1 is SGHTA, CDR2 FQGNSA. The germline V and J ends were trimmed by 2 bases and 0 bases, with 5 bases remaining between them. The CDR3: CASSLSVSGNTIYF. In nucleotides, the CDR3 is TGTGCCAGCAGCTTATCAGTCTCTGGAAACACCATATATTTT.